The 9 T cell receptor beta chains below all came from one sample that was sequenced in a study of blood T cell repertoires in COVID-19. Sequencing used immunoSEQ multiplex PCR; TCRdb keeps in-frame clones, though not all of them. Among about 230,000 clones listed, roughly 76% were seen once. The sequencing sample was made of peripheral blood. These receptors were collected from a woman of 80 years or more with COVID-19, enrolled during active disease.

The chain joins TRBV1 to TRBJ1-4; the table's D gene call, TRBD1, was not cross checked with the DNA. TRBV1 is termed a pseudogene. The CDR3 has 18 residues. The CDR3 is CTSSQGGQGRRANEKLFF. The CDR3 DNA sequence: TGCACCAGCAGCCAAGGAGGTCAGGGGCGCAGGGCTAATGAAAAACTGTTTTTT.

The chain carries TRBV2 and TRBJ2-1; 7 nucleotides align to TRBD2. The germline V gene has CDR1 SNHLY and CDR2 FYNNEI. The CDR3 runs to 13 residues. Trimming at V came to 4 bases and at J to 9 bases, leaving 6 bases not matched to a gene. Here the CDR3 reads CASSAKREGEQFF. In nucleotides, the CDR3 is TGTGCCAGCAGTGCGAAGCGGGAAGGTGAGCAGTTCTTC. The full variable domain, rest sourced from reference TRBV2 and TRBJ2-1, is EPEVTQTPSHQVTQMGQEVILRCVPISNHLYFYWYRQILGQKVEFLVSFYNNEISEKSEIFDDQFSVERPDGSNFTLKIRSTKLEDSAMYFCASSAKREGEQFFGPGTRLTVL.

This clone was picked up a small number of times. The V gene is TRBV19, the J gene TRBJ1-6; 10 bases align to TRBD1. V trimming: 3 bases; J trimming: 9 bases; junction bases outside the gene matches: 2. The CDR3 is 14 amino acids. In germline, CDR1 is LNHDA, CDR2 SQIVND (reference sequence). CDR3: CASSIRTGGSPLHF. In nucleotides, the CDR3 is TGTGCCAGTAGTATCCGGACAGGGGGTTCACCCCTCCACTTT.

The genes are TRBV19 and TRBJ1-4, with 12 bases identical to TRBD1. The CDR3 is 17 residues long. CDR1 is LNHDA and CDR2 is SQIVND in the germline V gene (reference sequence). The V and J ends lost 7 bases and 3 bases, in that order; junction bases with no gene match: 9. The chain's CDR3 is CASTARGQGAANEKLFF. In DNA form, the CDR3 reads TGTGCCAGTACCGCCAGGGGACAGGGGGCGGCTAATGAAAAACTGTTTTTT.

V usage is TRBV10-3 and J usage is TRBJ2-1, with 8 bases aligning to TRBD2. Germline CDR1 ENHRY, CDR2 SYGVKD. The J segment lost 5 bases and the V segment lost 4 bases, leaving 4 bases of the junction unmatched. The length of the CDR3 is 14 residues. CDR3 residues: CAISALAGNNEQFF. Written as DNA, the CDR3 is TGTGCCATCAGTGCTCTAGCGGGCAACAATGAGCAGTTCTTC.

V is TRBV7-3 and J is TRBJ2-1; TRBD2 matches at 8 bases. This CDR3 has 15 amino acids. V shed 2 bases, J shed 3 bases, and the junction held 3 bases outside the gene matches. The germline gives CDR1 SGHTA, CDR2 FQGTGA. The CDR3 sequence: CASSLGAGVYNEQFF. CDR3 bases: TGTGCCAGCAGCTTAGGAGCGGGGGTCTACAATGAGCAGTTCTTC.

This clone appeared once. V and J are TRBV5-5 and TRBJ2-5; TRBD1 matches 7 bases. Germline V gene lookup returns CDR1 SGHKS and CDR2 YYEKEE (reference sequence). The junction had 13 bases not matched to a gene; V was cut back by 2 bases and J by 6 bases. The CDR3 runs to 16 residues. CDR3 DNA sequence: TGTGCCAGCAGCTTTACGATGCGACAGGGAATAAAGACCCAGTACTTC. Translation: CASSFTMRQGIKTQYF.

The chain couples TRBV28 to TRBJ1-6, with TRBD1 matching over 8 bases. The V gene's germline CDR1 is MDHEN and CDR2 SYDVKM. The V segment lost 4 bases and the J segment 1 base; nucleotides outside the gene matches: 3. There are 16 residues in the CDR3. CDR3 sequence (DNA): TGTGCCAGCAGTTGGACAGGGAGTTCCTATAATTCACCCCTCCACTTT. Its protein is CASSWTGSSYNSPLHF.

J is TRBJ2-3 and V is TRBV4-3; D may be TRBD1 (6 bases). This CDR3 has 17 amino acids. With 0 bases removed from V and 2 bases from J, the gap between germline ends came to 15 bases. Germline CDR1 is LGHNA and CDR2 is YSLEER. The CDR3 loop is CASSQEYRETFTDTQYF. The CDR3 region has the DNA TGCGCCAGCAGCCAAGAGTACAGGGAGACGTTCACAGATACGCAGTATTTT.